This is a list of T cell receptor beta chains from one sample in a study of PD-1 blockade in classical Hodgkin lymphoma. Profiling relied on immunoSEQ multiplex PCR, and the TCRdb table lists in-frame clones only, not all of them. The sample shows roughly 50,000 clones, roughly 90% of them seen only once. The specimen was peripheral blood mononuclear cells (PBMCs), collected before the fourth cycle of nivolumab. The receptor source for this set is a human donor with classical Hodgkin lymphoma. The CDR3 runs from the conserved cysteine through the conserved F or W. A D gene is named only where the DNA matches it firmly. Size is stated for part of the rows, as once, few or many counts, or as a class when the clone is expanded.

CDR3 DNA: TGTGCCAGTAGTATATCGGAGACAGCCTACGAGCAGTACTTC; CDR3 protein: CASSISETAYEQYF; J gene: TRBJ2-7; D gene: -; V gene: TRBV19; clone size: -
CDR3 DNA: TGCGCCAGCAGCTTGGGATGGACAGGCTATGGCTACACCTTC; CDR3 protein: CASSLGWTGYGYTF; J gene: TRBJ1-2; D gene: TRBD1; V gene: TRBV5-1; clone size: -
CDR3 DNA: TGCGCCAGCAGTGAGGAACTAGCGGGCCTTCACAATGAGCAGTTCTTC; CDR3 protein: CASSEELAGLHNEQFF; J gene: TRBJ2-1; D gene: TRBD2; V gene: TRBV10-1; clone size: -
CDR3 DNA: TGTGCCAGCGTAAAAGGGGCAACTAATGAAAAACTGTTTTTT; CDR3 protein: CASVKGATNEKLFF; J gene: TRBJ1-4; D gene: -; V gene: TRBV2; clone size: -
CDR3 DNA: TGTGCCAGCAGCGCGGGACAGGGAGGGCACGAGCAGTACTTC; CDR3 protein: CASSAGQGGHEQYF; J gene: TRBJ2-7; D gene: TRBD1; V gene: TRBV9; clone size: -
CDR3 DNA: TGTGCCAGCAGTGAAGTAATAAGGGGAGATACGCAGTATTTT; CDR3 protein: CASSEVIRGDTQYF; J gene: TRBJ2-3; D gene: -; V gene: TRBV6-1; clone size: once
CDR3 DNA: TGTGCCAGTAGTAGCCGGGACACCCGGACCCCGGTTCAGCCCCAGCATTTT; CDR3 protein: CASSSRDTRTPVQPQHF; J gene: TRBJ1-5; D gene: -; V gene: TRBV19; clone size: -
CDR3 DNA: TGCGCCAGCAGTTTACGACATAGATGGTGCACTGAAGCTTTCTTT; CDR3 protein: CASSLRHRWCTEAFF; J gene: TRBJ1-1; D gene: -; V gene: TRBV5-1; clone size: -
CDR3 DNA: TGTGCCACCTCGCGGGACAGATTAAACACTGAAGCTTTCTTT; CDR3 protein: CATSRDRLNTEAFF; J gene: TRBJ1-1; D gene: TRBD1; V gene: TRBV19; clone size: -
CDR3 DNA: TGCGCCAGCAGCCCCGGCCAGCGCACAGATACGCAGTATTTT; CDR3 protein: CASSPGQRTDTQYF; J gene: TRBJ2-3; D gene: -; V gene: TRBV5-1; clone size: few
CDR3 DNA: TGTGCCAGCTCACCTATAACAGGCAACTCTGGAAACACCATATATTTT; CDR3 protein: CASSPITGNSGNTIYF; J gene: TRBJ1-3; D gene: -; V gene: TRBV18; clone size: once
CDR3 DNA: TGTGCCAGCCTTGGCCGCATCGAGTACTTC; CDR3 protein: CASLGRIEYF; J gene: TRBJ2-7; D gene: -; V gene: TRBV6-1; clone size: -
CDR3 DNA: TGTGCCAGCAGCCCGAGAGTAGATACGCAGTATTTT; CDR3 protein: CASSPRVDTQYF; J gene: TRBJ2-3; D gene: -; V gene: TRBV9; clone size: -
CDR3 DNA: TGTGCTAGCAGCTTAAGGTCCGTGTACCAAGAGACCCAGTACTTC; CDR3 protein: CASSLRSVYQETQYF; J gene: TRBJ2-5; D gene: -; V gene: TRBV7-7; clone size: -
CDR3 DNA: TGTGCCAGTAGTATAAACAGGGGGTGGACCTCTTTTGAAAAACTGTTTTTT; CDR3 protein: CASSINRGWTSFEKLFF; J gene: TRBJ1-4; D gene: TRBD1; V gene: TRBV19; clone size: once
CDR3 DNA: TGTGCCAGCAACGTGGTGGGTTATCGCAATCAGCCCCAGCATTTT; CDR3 protein: CASNVVGYRNQPQHF; J gene: TRBJ1-5; D gene: -; V gene: TRBV6-1; clone size: -
CDR3 DNA: TGTGCTAGTGGTTTGAAAACCCTGACCCGCTATGGCTACACCTTC; CDR3 protein: CASGLKTLTRYGYTF; J gene: TRBJ1-2; D gene: -; V gene: TRBV12-5; clone size: -
CDR3 DNA: TGTGCCAGCAGCGCATACCTAGCGGGAGGGCCTAAAGAGCAGTTCTTC; CDR3 protein: CASSAYLAGGPKEQFF; J gene: TRBJ2-1; D gene: TRBD2; V gene: TRBV7-9; clone size: -
CDR3 DNA: TGTGCCAGCAGCGTAGGTTTTCCAGGACAGGCCTACGAGCAGTACTTC; CDR3 protein: CASSVGFPGQAYEQYF; J gene: TRBJ2-7; D gene: TRBD1; V gene: TRBV9; clone size: -
CDR3 DNA: TGTGCTAGTGGCTTTAGGGGCCTAGCGGACGTGGGCGGGGAGCTGTTTTTT; CDR3 protein: CASGFRGLADVGGELFF; J gene: TRBJ2-2; D gene: TRBD2; V gene: TRBV12-5; clone size: -
CDR3 DNA: TGTGCCAGCAGCGTAGTCGGGGGGGAGCAGTACTTC; CDR3 protein: CASSVVGGEQYF; J gene: TRBJ2-7; D gene: TRBD2; V gene: TRBV9; clone size: -
CDR3 DNA: TGTGCCAGCAGCAACCGAGACCCGGCTCCCACAGATACGCAGTATTTT; CDR3 protein: CASSNRDPAPTDTQYF; J gene: TRBJ2-3; D gene: -; V gene: TRBV11-1; clone size: once
CDR3 DNA: TGCGCCAGCAGCCTGGGTCAGGGTTCTGGCTACACCTTC; CDR3 protein: CASSLGQGSGYTF; J gene: TRBJ1-2; D gene: -; V gene: TRBV5-1; clone size: -
CDR3 DNA: TGTGCCAGCAGCTGGCGACCGGGGACGGGAACTCAAGAGACCCAGTACTTC; CDR3 protein: CASSWRPGTGTQETQYF; J gene: TRBJ2-5; D gene: -; V gene: TRBV7-9; clone size: -
CDR3 DNA: TGTGCCAGCAGTGACTCAGGACAGGGCCTCGAGGAGCAGTACTTC; CDR3 protein: CASSDSGQGLEEQYF; J gene: TRBJ2-7; D gene: TRBD1; V gene: TRBV6-4; clone size: -
CDR3 DNA: TGTGCCTGGAGTGTGGGGGAGCTGTTTTTT; CDR3 protein: CAWSVGELFF; J gene: TRBJ2-2; D gene: -; V gene: TRBV30; clone size: -
CDR3 DNA: TGTGCCATCAGTGCGGTGGCGACTAGCACAGATACGCAGTATTTT; CDR3 protein: CAISAVATSTDTQYF; J gene: TRBJ2-3; D gene: -; V gene: TRBV10-3; clone size: -
CDR3 DNA: TGTGCCTGGAGTTCAGGACAGGGCCGAAACACCATATATTTT; CDR3 protein: CAWSSGQGRNTIYF; J gene: TRBJ1-3; D gene: TRBD1; V gene: TRBV30; clone size: -
CDR3 DNA: TGTGCCAGCAGCTCCAGCCAGGGCTCTCTCAGCGAGCAGTACTTC; CDR3 protein: CASSSSQGSLSEQYF; J gene: TRBJ2-7; D gene: -; V gene: TRBV11-3; clone size: -
CDR3 DNA: TGTGCCAGCAGCTTAGGACCCGCTTCTAGGAGCTCCTACGAGCAGTACTTC; CDR3 protein: CASSLGPASRSSYEQYF; J gene: TRBJ2-7; D gene: -; V gene: TRBV11-2; clone size: -
CDR3 DNA: TGTGCCAGCAGGGAGACAGGGTACGTGGACGAGCAGTACTTC; CDR3 protein: CASRETGYVDEQYF; J gene: TRBJ2-7; D gene: TRBD1; V gene: TRBV5-8; clone size: -
CDR3 DNA: TGTGCCAGCAGTGAAGCCAACGGGTGGGGTTACTATGGCTACACCTTC; CDR3 protein: CASSEANGWGYYGYTF; J gene: TRBJ1-2; D gene: -; V gene: TRBV6-1; clone size: -
CDR3 DNA: TGTGCCAGCAGGACAGCATCTGGGGCCAACGTCCTGACTTTC; CDR3 protein: CASRTASGANVLTF; J gene: TRBJ2-6; D gene: -; V gene: TRBV7-2; clone size: -
CDR3 DNA: TGTGCCAGCAGTTTATCCCCCCCCGGTGGGGCCCGCACAGATACGCAGTATTTT; CDR3 protein: CASSLSPPGGARTDTQYF; J gene: TRBJ2-3; D gene: -; V gene: TRBV27; clone size: -
CDR3 DNA: TGTGCCAGCAGCTTCGGGACTCTGCCCAGAAATGAGCAGTTCTTC; CDR3 protein: CASSFGTLPRNEQFF; J gene: TRBJ2-1; D gene: -; V gene: TRBV7-3; clone size: once
CDR3 DNA: TGTGCCAGCTCACCACTGACTAGCGGGGGGGGCACAGATACGCAGTATTTT; CDR3 protein: CASSPLTSGGGTDTQYF; J gene: TRBJ2-3; D gene: TRBD2; V gene: TRBV18; clone size: once
CDR3 DNA: TGTGCCATCCCTGGGGTAGCGGGAGCGAACACCGGGGAGCTGTTTTTT; CDR3 protein: CAIPGVAGANTGELFF; J gene: TRBJ2-2; D gene: TRBD2; V gene: TRBV10-3; clone size: once
CDR3 DNA: TGTGCCAGCAGTGAAGCGGGGGGGAAAACCCAAGAGACCCAGTACTTC; CDR3 protein: CASSEAGGKTQETQYF; J gene: TRBJ2-5; D gene: TRBD2; V gene: TRBV7-9; clone size: -
CDR3 DNA: TGTGCCAGGACAGGCTACGGGAACACTGAAGCTTTCTTT; CDR3 protein: CARTGYGNTEAFF; J gene: TRBJ1-1; D gene: -; V gene: TRBV2; clone size: once
CDR3 DNA: TGTGCCAGAAGCCCCCCCGACAATGAGCAGTTCTTC; CDR3 protein: CARSPPDNEQFF; J gene: TRBJ2-1; D gene: -; V gene: TRBV7-5; clone size: -
CDR3 DNA: TGTGCCAGCAGCCACGGACCTAGCGGGATCCAAGAGACCCAGTACTTC; CDR3 protein: CASSHGPSGIQETQYF; J gene: TRBJ2-5; D gene: TRBD2; V gene: TRBV5-5; clone size: once
CDR3 DNA: TGCGCCAGCAGCCAAGATTTGACAGGGGCCGCCGGGGAGCTGTTTTTT; CDR3 protein: CASSQDLTGAAGELFF; J gene: TRBJ2-2; D gene: TRBD1; V gene: TRBV4-1; clone size: -